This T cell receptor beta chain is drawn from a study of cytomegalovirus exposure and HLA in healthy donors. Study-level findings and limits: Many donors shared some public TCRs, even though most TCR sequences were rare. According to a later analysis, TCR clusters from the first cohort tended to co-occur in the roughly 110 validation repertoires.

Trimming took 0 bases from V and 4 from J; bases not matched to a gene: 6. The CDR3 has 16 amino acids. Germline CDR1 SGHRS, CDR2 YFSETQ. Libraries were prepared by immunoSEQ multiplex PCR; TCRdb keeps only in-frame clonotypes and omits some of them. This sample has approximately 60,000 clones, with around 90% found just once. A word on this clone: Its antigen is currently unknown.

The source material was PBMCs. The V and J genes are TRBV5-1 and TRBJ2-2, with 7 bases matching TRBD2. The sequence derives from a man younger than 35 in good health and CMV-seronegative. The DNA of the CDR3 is TGCGCCAGCAGCTTGGACGGGAGGATCGGCACCGGGGAGCTGTTTTTT. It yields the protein CASSLDGRIGTGELFF.